These T cell receptor beta chains were read from a single sample in a study of T cell responses to AZD1222 COVID-19 vaccine. Measured with immunoSEQ multiplex PCR; TCRdb has only the in-frame clones, and not every one. The data contain 110,000 or so clones, approximately 90% of them seen just once; the ten biggest clones take up just over 3.5%. Specimen: peripheral blood, collected 28 days after the second AZD1222 dose. Source of these receptors: an adult who received the AZD1222 COVID-19 vaccine. The CDR3 runs from the conserved cysteine through the conserved F or W. Each record gives: V gene, CDR3 length, D gene, clone size, J gene, CDR3 protein, CDR3 DNA. The D gene is left open where the match is weak. Only some rows state a clone size, as once, few, many or a class for expanded clones.

>TRBV5-4|15|-|-|TRBJ1-2
CASSLEGAWNYGYTF
TGTGCCAGCAGCTTGGAGGGCGCCTGGAACTATGGCTACACCTTC
>TRBV2|14|-|few|TRBJ1-1
CASSRDWVNTEAFF
TGTGCCAGCAGCCGGGATTGGGTGAACACTGAAGCTTTCTTT
>TRBV12-3/TRBV12-4|13|-|once|TRBJ2-7
CASSVGGPYEQYF
TGTGCCAGCAGTGTTGGGGGACCCTACGAGCAGTACTTC
>TRBV5-4|16|-|-|TRBJ2-6
CASSSDIPSGANVLTF
TGTGCCAGCAGTTCGGACATACCCTCTGGGGCCAACGTCCTGACTTTC
>TRBV5-5|13|-|many|TRBJ1-6
CASSLLVDSPLHF
TGTGCCAGCAGCTTGCTAGTGGATTCACCCCTCCACTTT
>TRBV10-3|14|TRBD2|-|TRBJ2-7
CAITGSGGSYEQYF
TGTGCCATCACGGGGTCCGGGGGGTCCTACGAGCAGTACTTC
>TRBV30|19|-|-|TRBJ1-5
CAWSPRGLLRAGSNQPQHF
TGTGCCTGGAGTCCCAGGGGACTACTCCGGGCAGGGAGCAATCAGCCCCAGCATTTT
>TRBV10-3|16|TRBD1|-|TRBJ2-2
CAITPVTTGVGGELFF
TGTGCCATCACCCCCGTAACGACAGGGGTAGGCGGGGAGCTGTTTTTT
>TRBV7-2|15|-|-|TRBJ1-3
CASSLGSGSGNTIYF
TGTGCCAGCAGCTTAGGGAGTGGCTCTGGAAACACCATATATTTT
>TRBV6-2/TRBV6-3|19|TRBD1|-|TRBJ1-6
CASSYFILAPGQGDSPLHF
TGTGCCAGCAGTTACTTCATTTTAGCCCCGGGACAGGGAGATTCACCCCTCCACTTT
>TRBV9|15|-|-|TRBJ1-5
CASSEEGLSNQPQHF
TGTGCCAGCAGCGAGGAAGGGTTAAGCAATCAGCCCCAGCATTTT
>TRBV24-1|12|-|once|TRBJ1-2
CATSDWTNGYTF
TGTGCCACCAGTGATTGGACAAATGGCTACACCTTC
>TRBV7-9|13|-|-|TRBJ2-6
CASSFQLEGSWTF
TGTGCCAGCAGCTTTCAGCTGGAGGGGAGTTGGACTTTC
>TRBV7-3|12|-|-|TRBJ2-1
CASSLRHNEQFF
TGTGCCAGCAGCTTGAGGCACAATGAGCAGTTCTTC
>TRBV24-1|17|-|-|TRBJ2-5
CATSDLGVGVNQETQYF
TGTGCCACCAGTGATTTGGGTGTAGGAGTAAATCAAGAGACCCAGTACTTC
>TRBV7-9|14|-|-|TRBJ1-1
CASGPGAANTEAFF
TGTGCCAGCGGCCCCGGGGCAGCGAACACTGAAGCTTTCTTT
>TRBV7-2|15|TRBD1|-|TRBJ2-1
CASSLFSSRGYEQFF
TGTGCCAGCAGCTTATTTTCCTCCAGGGGGTATGAGCAGTTCTTC
>TRBV25-1|14|-|-|TRBJ1-6
CASSENRVIGPLHF
TGTGCCAGCAGTGAGAACAGGGTTATAGGACCCCTCCACTTT
>TRBV7-8|15|TRBD1|once|TRBJ1-2
CASSLSGTGLDGYTF
TGTGCCAGCAGTCTTAGCGGGACAGGGCTCGATGGCTACACCTTC
>TRBV6-5|15|-|-|TRBJ1-1
CASSYSPWGDTEAFF
TGTGCCAGCAGTTATTCCCCCTGGGGGGACACTGAAGCTTTCTTT
>TRBV6-6|12|-|-|TRBJ2-3
CASRRSADTQYF
TGTGCCAGCAGACGTTCAGCAGATACGCAGTATTTT
>TRBV5-5|18|TRBD1|-|TRBJ1-3
CASSLTGGGRGRGNTIYF
TGTGCCAGCAGCTTGACCGGAGGGGGCAGGGGCCGTGGAAACACCATATATTTT
>TRBV28|16|-|-|TRBJ2-3
CASSLGGGPSTDTQYF
TGTGCCAGCAGTCTGGGTGGGGGACCTAGCACAGATACGCAGTATTTT
>TRBV9|15|TRBD2|-|TRBJ2-7
CASSFSGLAGYEQYF
TGTGCCAGCAGCTTCTCGGGACTAGCGGGCTACGAGCAGTACTTC
>TRBV7-2|15|TRBD2|once|TRBJ2-7
CASSPLSGRAREQYF
TGTGCCAGCAGCCCTCTCAGCGGGAGGGCCCGGGAGCAGTACTTC
>TRBV18|12|-|-|TRBJ1-5
CASSLGNQPQHF
TGTGCCAGCTCCCTGGGTAATCAGCCCCAGCATTTT
>TRBV4-2|18|TRBD2|-|TRBJ2-4
CASSQGIGPGLGSNIQYF
TGTGCCAGCAGCCAAGGAATCGGTCCGGGACTAGGATCAAACATTCAGTACTTC
>TRBV6-2/TRBV6-3|15|-|-|TRBJ1-2
CASSPDRGANYGYTF
TGTGCCAGCAGTCCAGACCGAGGGGCTAACTATGGCTACACCTTC
>TRBV9|15|-|-|TRBJ1-2
CASSETGGQTYGYTF
TGTGCCAGCAGCGAGACAGGCGGGCAGACCTATGGCTACACCTTC
>TRBV27|19|TRBD2|-|TRBJ2-3
CASWGSASGGAFRPDTQYF
TGTGCCAGCTGGGGGTCGGCTAGCGGGGGGGCGTTTCGCCCAGATACGCAGTATTTT
>TRBV9|14|TRBD1|few|TRBJ2-7
CASSVGQDRYEQYF
TGTGCCAGCAGCGTGGGACAGGACCGCTACGAGCAGTACTTC
>TRBV27|14|-|-|TRBJ1-5
CASSLSGYNQPQHF
TGTGCCAGCAGTTTATCGGGGTACAATCAGCCCCAGCATTTT
>TRBV6-1|15|-|once|TRBJ2-5
CASSEDPFRGETQYF
TGTGCCAGCAGTGAAGACCCTTTTAGGGGGGAGACCCAGTACTTC
>TRBV4-1|14|-|few|TRBJ1-4
CASSPGGVREKLFF
TGCGCCAGCAGCCCCGGGGGGGTTCGGGAAAAACTGTTTTTT
>TRBV11-2|15|TRBD1|-|TRBJ1-6
CASSLTGGDNSPLHF
TGTGCCAGCAGCTTGACAGGGGGCGATAATTCACCCCTCCACTTT